This T cell receptor (beta chain) is from a study of CD8 T cells in Susac syndrome. An amount of RNA that ranged from 0.5 to 1 ug was reverse transcribed with random hexamers. Via MiXCR, TCRdb re-called the immunoSEQ multiplex PCR reads, giving one row per CDR3 protein. Of more than 65,000 distinct CDR3 sequences in the sample, more than 85% are singletons; the top ten hold more than 0.45%. The V and J ends lost 1 base and 9 bases respectively, with 11 bases between them. The CDR3 has 13 residues. Germline V gives CDR1 SGHRS, CDR2 YFSETQ. Material: CD8+ T cells from PBMCs. The chain links TRBV5-1 to TRBJ2-1; tentatively, D is TRBD2 (5 bases). The receptor comes from a human donor with Susac syndrome. CDR3 loop: CASSLSRDSEQFF. The DNA of the CDR3 is TGCGCCAGCAGCTTGTCTCGGGATTCTGAGCAGTTCTTC.